The subject of this entry is one TCR beta chain. This sample is part of a study of blood T cell repertoires in COVID-19. Per the authors' pipeline: It was from reference gene primer amplification that nucleated cell counts were estimated. Using immunoSEQ multiplex PCR, the repertoire was profiled, and TCRdb retains in-frame clones only, with some absent. V and J calls and clone size are given by that table; D and trimming were obtained from the DNA. The sample has about 160,000 clones; about 90% are singletons. V was clipped by 3 bases and J by 3 bases; unmatched bases: 6. Germline V gives CDR1 KGHSH, CDR2 LQKENI. The CDR3 extends over 15 amino acids.

The chain uses TRBV18 and TRBJ2-5; 8 bases map to TRBD1. The sequenced material came from peripheral blood. The receptor was derived from a man under 40 with COVID-19, enrolled during active disease. The CDR3 here is CASSPGQAQEETQYF. The DNA of the CDR3 is TGTGCCAGCTCACCGGGACAGGCCCAGGAAGAGACCCAGTACTTC. Filled out from reference TRBV18 and TRBJ2-5, the complete variable domain reads NAGVMQNPRHLVRRRGQEARLRCSPMKGHSHVYWYRQLPEEGLKFMVYLQKENIIDESGMPKERFSAEFPKEGPSILRIQQVVRGDSAAYFCASSPGQAQEETQYFGPGTRLLVL.